This section outlines one T cell receptor (beta chain) sequence together with its context. Original methodology: Nucleated cell counts were estimated from reference gene primer amplification. Sequencing used immunoSEQ multiplex PCR; TCRdb keeps in-frame clones, though not all of them. The D gene and trimming were derived from the DNA, and the V and J assignments and clone size from that table. The profile shows about 290,000 clones, approximately 88% of them singletons. Among Cohort 3 donors, those recovered had two negative PCRs, clearance, or symptom resolution. This record belongs to a study of blood T cell repertoires in COVID-19. The overall study: PBMCs, B-cell-depleted T cells, or T cells were the source of the cDNA or gDNA that made up the material.

CDR3 length equals 13 residues. With 6 bases removed from V and 3 bases from J, the gap between germline ends came to 11 bases. In germline, CDR1 is MNHEY, CDR2 SMNVEV (reference sequence). This TCR came from a middle-aged woman who had recovered from COVID-19. The sample comprised PBMCs or T cells enriched from blood (not recorded which). The gene calls are TRBV27 and TRBJ1-1; D gene uncertain. This CDR3 reads CASRASGHTEAFF. CDR3 sequence (DNA): TGTGCCAGCAGAGCATCGGGTCACACTGAAGCTTTCTTT.